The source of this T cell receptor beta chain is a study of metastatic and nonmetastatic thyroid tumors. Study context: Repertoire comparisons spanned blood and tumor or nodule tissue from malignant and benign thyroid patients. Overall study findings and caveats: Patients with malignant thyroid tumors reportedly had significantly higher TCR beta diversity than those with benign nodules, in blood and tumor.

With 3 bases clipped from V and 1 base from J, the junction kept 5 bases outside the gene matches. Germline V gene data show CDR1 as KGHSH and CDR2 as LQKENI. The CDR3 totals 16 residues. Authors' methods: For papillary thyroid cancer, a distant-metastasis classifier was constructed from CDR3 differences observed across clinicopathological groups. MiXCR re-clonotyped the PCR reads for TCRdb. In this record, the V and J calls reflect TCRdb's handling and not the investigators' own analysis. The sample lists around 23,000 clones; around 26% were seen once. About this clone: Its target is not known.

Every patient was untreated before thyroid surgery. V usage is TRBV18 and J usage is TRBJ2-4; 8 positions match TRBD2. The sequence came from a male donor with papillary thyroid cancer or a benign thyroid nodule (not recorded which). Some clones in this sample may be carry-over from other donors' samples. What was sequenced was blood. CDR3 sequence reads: CASSPDGGAAKNIQYF. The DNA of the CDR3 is TGTGCCAGCTCACCCGACGGGGGGGCCGCCAAAAACATTCAGTACTTC.